Ten or more counts support the clone carrying this TCR beta chain. The CDR3 totals 12 residues. V lost 5 bases, J lost 6 bases, and 7 bases lay in between. This entry comes from a study of identical twins. Each CDR3 protein gets one entry after TCRdb re-called the 5' RACE reads with MiXCR. The sample holds 690,000 or so distinct CDR3 sequences, approximately 9% seen once. The data also belong to a second study, concerning yellow fever vaccine responses in identical twins.

The genes are TRBV12-3 or TRBV12-4 and TRBJ2-2; D is undetermined. The sample taken for sequencing was PBMCs. The TCR sequence derives from a woman aged 18 to 35 in good health. The CDR3 region is CASSTPPGELFF. CDR3 nucleotides: TGTGCCAGCAGTACCCCACCCGGGGAGCTGTTTTTT.